The clone carrying this TCR beta chain was seen at least ten times. Its target is not known. The sample originates from a study of T cells in Graves' hyperthyroidism and ophthalmopathy. Uncontrolled infection, other autoimmune disease, pregnancy or lactation barred patients from enrollment. The TCR beta CDR3 regions underwent amplification using RNA transcripts as the source. HTBI primers drove first-round RT-PCR of the TCR CDR3. TCRdb ran MiXCR on the multiplex PCR reads and lists one entry per CDR3 protein. Of roughly 170,000 distinct CDR3 sequences in the sample, approximately 9% are singletons; the top ten hold roughly a fifth. The study, taken as a whole, reports: Before onset, by a median of around 6.1 months, the model predicted ophthalmopathy.

Germline loops: CDR1 SGDLS, CDR2 YYNGEE. V dropped 0 bases and J dropped 2 bases, with 7 bases sitting between them. This CDR3 is built from 14 residues. V gene TRBV9 combines with J gene TRBJ2-3, with D unclear. The sequencing sample was made of blood. The TCR sequence derives from a woman aged 18-29 years with Graves' hyperthyroidism that later progressed to Graves' ophthalmopathy. Here the CDR3 reads CASSVEVSTDTQYF. DNA of the CDR3: TGTGCCAGCAGCGTAGAAGTTTCCACAGATACGCAGTATTTT.